The 28 T cell receptor beta chains below were found in one sample sequenced in a study of T cells in Graves' hyperthyroidism and ophthalmopathy. RNA transcripts gave rise to amplified TCR beta CDR3 regions. HTBI primers drove first-round RT-PCR of the TCR CDR3. MiXCR, applied by TCRdb to the multiplex PCR reads, yields one record per CDR3 protein. This table has around 690,000 distinct CDR3 sequences, 15% to 20% appearing once. The material sequenced was blood. The source is a middle-aged man with Graves' hyperthyroidism.

This clonotype was detected ten times or more. The genes are TRBV7-8 and TRBJ2-3, with D perhaps being TRBD1 or TRBD2 (5 bases each). The V gene's germline CDR1 is SGHVS and CDR2 FQNEAQ. Trimming left V 5 bases short and J 3 bases short, with 15 bases between. CDR3 length equals 15 residues. DNA of the CDR3: TGTGCCAGCAGCCAGGGAGTCGGTGGGACAGATACGCAGTATTTT. This encodes CASSQGVGGTDTQYF.

This rearrangement joins TRBV28 to TRBJ1-5; tentatively, D is TRBD1 (5 bases). This CDR3 contains 15 residues. Trimming removed 2 bases at V and 4 bases at J, with 12 bases between. Germline CDR1 reads MDHEN; CDR2 reads SYDVKM. The CDR3 region is CASSLGGMGNQPQHF. The CDR3 DNA sequence: TGTGCCAGCAGTTTAGGGGGGATGGGTAATCAGCCCCAGCATTTT.

This chain connects TRBV20-1 to TRBJ2-7; tentatively, D is TRBD2 (5 bases). The CDR3 spans 15 residues. The germline CDR1 and CDR2 sequences are DFQATT and SNEGSKA (reference sequence). Trimming cost V 6 bases and J 4 bases, with 22 bases left between them. CDR3: CSAQKKDWPYYEQYF. CDR3 sequence (DNA): TGCAGTGCCCAAAAGAAGGACTGGCCTTATTACGAGCAGTACTTC.

V is TRBV18 and J is TRBJ1-5; D unclear. The V end was cut by 3 bases, the J end by 7 bases, with 13 bases between. Germline-derived CDR1 and CDR2 are KGHSH and LQKENI. The CDR3 sequence is 14 residues long. The CDR3 here is CASSPREGTQPQHF. CDR3 coding DNA: TGTGCCAGCTCACCTCGGGAGGGTACCCAGCCCCAGCATTTT.

This clonotype was seen repeatedly, ten times or more. The V and J genes are TRBV7-9 and TRBJ2-2, with 8 bases matching TRBD1. CDR1 and CDR2 from the germline V gene are SEHNR and FQNEAQ (reference sequence). The ends lost 5 bases at V and 1 base at J; junction bases unmatched: 3. This CDR3 contains 15 residues. In nucleotides, the CDR3 is TGTGCCAGCAGCAACGACAGGGGGAACACCGGGGAGCTGTTTTTT. Translating gives CASSNDRGNTGELFF.

This clonotype was observed many times. The rearrangement links TRBV11-2 to TRBJ2-3, with unresolved D. CDR1 is SGHAT and CDR2 is FQNNGV in the germline V gene. CDR3 length: 17 residues. The V gene lost 4 bases and the J gene lost 3 bases, with 20 bases spanning the gap. CDR3 sequence reads: CASSYLPRSTGTDTQYF. CDR3 nucleotides: TGTGCCAGCAGCTACTTACCCCGGTCCACCGGGACAGATACGCAGTATTTT.

The J gene is TRBJ2-7, the V gene TRBV28, with D tentatively TRBD1 or TRBD2 (5 bases each). Germline CDR1 reads MDHEN; CDR2 reads SYDVKM. CDR3 size: 17 residues. Deletions cut 3 bases from V and 3 bases from J, with 21 bases between. CDR3 in DNA: TGTGCCAGCAGTTTGCTCACAGAAACTGGGGACCGCTACGAGCAGTACTTC. Its translation is CASSLLTETGDRYEQYF.

This clonotype occurred a few times. The chain links TRBV4-1 to TRBJ2-7; TRBD1 aligns across 7 bases. The CDR3 runs to 16 residues. Germline V gene lookup returns CDR1 MGHRA and CDR2 YSYEKL. The junction had 9 bases not matched to a gene; V was cut back by 2 bases and J by 2 bases. In nucleotides, the CDR3 is TGCGCCAGCAGCCAAAGGGAACCGGGACAGACCTACGAGCAGTACTTC. Protein: CASSQREPGQTYEQYF.

This chain links TRBV20-1 with TRBJ1-3, with D perhaps matching TRBD1 (5 bases). Deletions cut 3 bases from V and 4 bases from J, with 16 bases between. Germline CDR1 is DFQATT and CDR2 is SNEGSKA (reference sequence). The CDR3 covers 15 residues. For the CDR3, the DNA is TGCAGTGCTAGGGGATTGGGGGAGAGAGGAAACACCATATATTTT. Protein sequence: CSARGLGERGNTIYF.

This clonotype appeared many times. The rearrangement uses TRBV20-1 and TRBJ2-7, with TRBD2 as a possible D gene (6 bases). The CDR3 is 13 residues long. V was pared by 1 base and J by 5 bases, with 12 bases between. Germline V gene lookup returns CDR1 DFQATT and CDR2 SNEGSKA (reference sequence). Here the CDR3 DNA reads TGCAGTGCTAGAGGGAGGGAGGTCAACGAGCAGTACTTC. It translates to CSARGREVNEQYF.

The chain links TRBV20-1 to TRBJ2-1; 11 bases align to TRBD2. CDR1 and CDR2 (germline): DFQATT, SNEGSKA (reference sequence). The V gene end was trimmed by 4 bases and the J gene end by 10 bases; junction bases not matched to a gene: 9. The CDR3 extends over 14 amino acids. CDR3 sequence (DNA): TGCAGTGCTATAGTGGGACTAGCGGTGATGGAGCAGTTCTTC. As protein: CSAIVGLAVMEQFF.

This clonotype was seen ten or more times. This chain connects TRBV12-3 or TRBV12-4 to TRBJ2-5, with 12 nucleotides matching TRBD2. J was trimmed by 5 bases and V by 3 bases; bases with no gene match: 4. The CDR3 sequence is 15 residues long. The CDR3, as DNA: TGTGCCAGCAGTTTTTCGACTAGCGGGGGCGAGACCCAGTACTTC. Amino acid sequence: CASSFSTSGGETQYF.

There are many counts of this clonotype. V and J are TRBV11-2 and TRBJ2-7, with 10 bases that match TRBD2. V dropped 1 base and J dropped 2; count of bases not matched to a gene: 8. Germline CDR1 SGHAT, CDR2 FQNNGV. This CDR3 contains 17 residues. This CDR3 is CASSLVRLAGDPYEQYF. DNA for the CDR3: TGTGCCAGCAGCTTAGTCCGGCTAGCGGGAGACCCCTACGAGCAGTACTTC.

The genes are TRBV19 and TRBJ2-1; 10 bases are shared with TRBD2. The CDR3 contains 17 residues. The germline CDR1 and CDR2 sequences are LNHDA and SQIVND (reference sequence). Germline trimming cut 5 bases from V and 0 bases from J; bases unmatched to any gene: 7. In nucleotides, the CDR3 is TGTGCCAGTAGTCAGAGAGCGGGAGGGAGCTCCTACAATGAGCAGTTCTTC. This encodes CASSQRAGGSSYNEQFF.

This clonotype was observed a few times. The genes are TRBV6-9 and TRBJ2-7, with D perhaps matching TRBD2 (5 bases). Germline V CDR1 and CDR2: MNHGY, SVAAGI. The CDR3 contains 17 residues. V gave up 3 bases and J gave up 2 bases, with 20 bases separating them. CDR3 protein: CASSYSKRTARPYEQYF. CDR3 nucleotide sequence: TGTGCCAGCAGTTACTCGAAGCGGACGGCTAGACCCTACGAGCAGTACTTC.

The V call is TRBV7-8, the J call TRBJ2-5, with 9 bases lining up with TRBD1. Germline trimming cut 1 base from V and 2 bases from J; bases unmatched to any gene: 17. Germline-derived CDR1 and CDR2 are SGHVS and FQNEAQ. The CDR3 runs 20 residues. The CDR3 sequence: CASSLDPDRGLFSSQETQYF. CDR3 nucleotide sequence: TGTGCCAGCAGCTTAGATCCGGACAGGGGCCTTTTCTCATCACAAGAGACCCAGTACTTC.

V usage is TRBV7-9 and J usage is TRBJ2-2; perhaps D is TRBD1 or TRBD2 (5 bases each). This CDR3 has 13 residues. The ends were cut back, 7 bases at V and 7 bases at J, with 13 bases in the middle. Germline values: CDR1 SEHNR, CDR2 FQNEAQ (reference sequence). DNA of the CDR3: TGTGCCAGCAACCTGGGGGTGGACGGGGAGCTGTTTTTT. Its translation is CASNLGVDGELFF. The variable domain in full, completed from reference TRBV7-9 and TRBJ2-2, reads DTGVSQNPRHKITKRGQNVTFRCDPISEHNRLYWYRQTLGQGPEFLTYFQNEAQLEKSRLLSDRFSAERPKGSFSTLEIQRTEQGDSAMYLCASNLGVDGELFFGEGSRLTVL.

The V gene is TRBV3-1, the J gene TRBJ1-2; a weak D match, TRBD1 (5 bases). This CDR3 has 13 amino acids. Trimming removed 3 bases from V and 5 bases from J, with 10 bases in between. Germline V lookup: CDR1 LGHDT, CDR2 YNNKEL (reference sequence). DNA for the CDR3: TGTGCCAGCAGCCACGCCCAGGGTTATGGCTACACCTTC. It specifies CASSHAQGYGYTF.

This clonotype came up many times. One end of the junction fails to match germline, which may point to a read error. The chain couples TRBV6-1 to TRBJ2-3; 7 bases are a match to TRBD2. CDR1 MNHNS and CDR2 SASEGT come from the germline V gene. This CDR3 spans 12 amino acids. CDR3 DNA sequence: TGCGGGAGCGGGATTAGCACAGATACGCAGTATTTT. Amino acids: CGSGISTDTQYF.

The chain has TRBV27 and TRBJ1-1; 8 bases match TRBD1. Trimming took 5 bases from V and 11 from J; bases not matched to a gene: 10. The CDR3 loop spans 13 amino acids. Germline CDR1 is MNHEY and CDR2 is SMNVEV (reference sequence). The CDR3 DNA is TGTGCCAGCAGTCCTACAGGGGGGAGTTGGGCTTTCTTT. It codes for CASSPTGGSWAFF.

This clonotype was seen only a few times. The chain combines TRBV20-1 with TRBJ2-5, with 9 bases identical to TRBD2. J lost 3 bases, V lost 6 bases, and 5 bases had no gene match. This CDR3 region has 13 residues. The germline CDR1 and CDR2 sequences are DFQATT and SNEGSKA (reference sequence). The CDR3 DNA is TGCAGTGCAGGCGGACTAGCGAAAGAGACCCAGTACTTC. Translated, it gives CSAGGLAKETQYF.

This clonotype has a count of ten or more. The chain has TRBV6-1 and TRBJ1-1, with TRBD1 identical over 7 bases. CDR1 is MNHNS, CDR2 SASEGT, per germline. V lost 3 bases to trimming and J lost 11 bases; unmatched junction nucleotides: 6. This CDR3 is built from 12 residues. The CDR3 DNA is TGTGCCAGCAGTGATGGGACAGTGAAGGCTTTCTTT. Its protein product is CASSDGTVKAFF.

CDR3 sequence reads: CASSPQEGWGKQYF. The CDR3 bases are TGTGCCAGCAGCCCCCAAGAGGGTTGGGGAAAGCAGTACTTC. The V gene is TRBV11-2, the J gene TRBJ2-7, with D possibly TRBD2 on 5 matching bases. Germline-derived CDR1 and CDR2 are SGHAT and FQNNGV. The CDR3 extends over 14 amino acids. With 5 bases removed from V and 8 bases from J, the gap between germline ends came to 19 bases.

This clonotype was recorded at least ten times. The V call is TRBV24-1, the J call TRBJ1-2; 7 positions agree with TRBD1. J gave up 8 bases and V 3 bases, and 8 bases lay outside the gene matches. The length of the CDR3 is 14 residues. Germline CDR1 is KGHDR and CDR2 is SFDVKD. The CDR3 loop is CATSDVTGWEGYTF. The CDR3 nucleotides read TGTGCCACCAGTGATGTGACAGGGTGGGAAGGCTACACCTTC.

This clonotype turned up a few times. The chain carries TRBV27 and TRBJ2-5; D may match TRBD1 or TRBD2 (5 bases each). Trimming stripped 5 bases from V and 5 bases from J, with 18 bases between. The germline V gene has CDR1 MNHEY and CDR2 SMNVEV (reference sequence). The CDR3 totals 15 residues. The CDR3 is CASSVGTTRSETQYF. The CDR3 DNA reads TGTGCCAGCAGTGTAGGGACCACCCGCAGCGAGACCCAGTACTTC.

This clonotype was detected ten times or more. The genes are TRBV5-6 and TRBJ2-1; D not certain. V lost 4 bases and J lost 4, with 9 bases in between. The CDR3 extends over 13 amino acids. Germline V gives CDR1 SGHDT, CDR2 YYEEEE. The CDR3 here is CASSPGKYNEQFF. CDR3 DNA: TGTGCCAGCAGCCCCGGCAAGTACAATGAGCAGTTCTTC.

This clonotype was seen ten or more times. This sequence joins TRBV27 and TRBJ2-1; the match to TRBD2 covers 13 bases. The J segment lost 6 bases and the V segment lost 3 bases, leaving 2 bases of the junction unmatched. There are 15 residues in the CDR3. The V gene's germline CDR1 is MNHEY and CDR2 SMNVEV (reference sequence). CDR3 region: CASSFTSGRANEQFF. The CDR3 nucleotides are TGTGCCAGCAGTTTTACTAGCGGGAGGGCCAATGAGCAGTTCTTC.

There are many counts of this clonotype. The chain carries TRBV10-3 and TRBJ2-2; D gene unclear. This CDR3 is built from 14 residues. Deletions cut 8 bases from V and 3 bases from J, with 13 bases between. CDR1 and CDR2 from the germline V gene are ENHRY and SYGVKD. The CDR3 spells CAIGRPGDTGELFF. The CDR3 region has the DNA TGTGCCATCGGGCGACCTGGAGACACCGGGGAGCTGTTTTTT.